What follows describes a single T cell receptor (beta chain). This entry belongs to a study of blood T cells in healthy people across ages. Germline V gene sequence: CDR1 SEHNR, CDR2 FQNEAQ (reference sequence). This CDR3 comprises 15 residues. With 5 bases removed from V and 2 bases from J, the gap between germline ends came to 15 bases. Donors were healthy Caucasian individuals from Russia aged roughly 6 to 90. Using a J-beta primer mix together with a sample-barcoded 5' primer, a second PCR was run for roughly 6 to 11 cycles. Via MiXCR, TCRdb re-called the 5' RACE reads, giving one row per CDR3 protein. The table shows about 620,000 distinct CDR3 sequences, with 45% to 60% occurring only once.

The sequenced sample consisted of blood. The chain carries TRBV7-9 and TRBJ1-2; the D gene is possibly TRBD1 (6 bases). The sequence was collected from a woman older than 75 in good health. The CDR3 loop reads CASSTRTDPNYGYTF. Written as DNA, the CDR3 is TGTGCCAGCAGCACCCGGACAGATCCCAACTATGGCTACACCTTC.